The TCR beta chain described here comes from a study of cytomegalovirus exposure and HLA in healthy donors. Points from the study as a whole: Most CMV-associated TCR beta chains appeared HLA-restricted in a later analysis. When analyzed later, a missense DCLRE1C variant was found to be linked to TCR beta V- and J-gene trimming.

This CDR3 is 14 amino acids long. V gave up 6 bases and J gave up 0 bases, with 11 bases separating them. Germline V CDR1 and CDR2: LNHNV, YYDKDF (reference sequence). In the case of this clone: The antigen is undetermined.

60 Vbeta and 13 Jbeta primers were used in PCR. Clones were read by immunoSEQ multiplex PCR, and TCRdb kept only the in-frame ones, dropping some. The sample yields some 160,000 clones, approximately 82% seen once. The TCR sequence derives from a man aged 50-60 years in good health and CMV-seropositive. The rearrangement joins TRBV15 to TRBJ1-1; TRBD1 is a possible D gene (6 bases). The sequenced sample was PBMCs. The CDR3 region has the DNA TGTGCCACCAGTCGGACAGCGATGAACACTGAAGCTTTCTTT. Translated: CATSRTAMNTEAFF. The full variable domain, with the rest looked up from reference TRBV15 and TRBJ1-1, is DAMVIQNPRYQVTQFGKPVTLSCSQTLNHNVMYWYQQKSSQAPKLLFHYYDKDFNNEADTPDNFQSRRPNTSFCFLDIRSPGLGDTAMYLCATSRTAMNTEAFFGQGTRLTVV.